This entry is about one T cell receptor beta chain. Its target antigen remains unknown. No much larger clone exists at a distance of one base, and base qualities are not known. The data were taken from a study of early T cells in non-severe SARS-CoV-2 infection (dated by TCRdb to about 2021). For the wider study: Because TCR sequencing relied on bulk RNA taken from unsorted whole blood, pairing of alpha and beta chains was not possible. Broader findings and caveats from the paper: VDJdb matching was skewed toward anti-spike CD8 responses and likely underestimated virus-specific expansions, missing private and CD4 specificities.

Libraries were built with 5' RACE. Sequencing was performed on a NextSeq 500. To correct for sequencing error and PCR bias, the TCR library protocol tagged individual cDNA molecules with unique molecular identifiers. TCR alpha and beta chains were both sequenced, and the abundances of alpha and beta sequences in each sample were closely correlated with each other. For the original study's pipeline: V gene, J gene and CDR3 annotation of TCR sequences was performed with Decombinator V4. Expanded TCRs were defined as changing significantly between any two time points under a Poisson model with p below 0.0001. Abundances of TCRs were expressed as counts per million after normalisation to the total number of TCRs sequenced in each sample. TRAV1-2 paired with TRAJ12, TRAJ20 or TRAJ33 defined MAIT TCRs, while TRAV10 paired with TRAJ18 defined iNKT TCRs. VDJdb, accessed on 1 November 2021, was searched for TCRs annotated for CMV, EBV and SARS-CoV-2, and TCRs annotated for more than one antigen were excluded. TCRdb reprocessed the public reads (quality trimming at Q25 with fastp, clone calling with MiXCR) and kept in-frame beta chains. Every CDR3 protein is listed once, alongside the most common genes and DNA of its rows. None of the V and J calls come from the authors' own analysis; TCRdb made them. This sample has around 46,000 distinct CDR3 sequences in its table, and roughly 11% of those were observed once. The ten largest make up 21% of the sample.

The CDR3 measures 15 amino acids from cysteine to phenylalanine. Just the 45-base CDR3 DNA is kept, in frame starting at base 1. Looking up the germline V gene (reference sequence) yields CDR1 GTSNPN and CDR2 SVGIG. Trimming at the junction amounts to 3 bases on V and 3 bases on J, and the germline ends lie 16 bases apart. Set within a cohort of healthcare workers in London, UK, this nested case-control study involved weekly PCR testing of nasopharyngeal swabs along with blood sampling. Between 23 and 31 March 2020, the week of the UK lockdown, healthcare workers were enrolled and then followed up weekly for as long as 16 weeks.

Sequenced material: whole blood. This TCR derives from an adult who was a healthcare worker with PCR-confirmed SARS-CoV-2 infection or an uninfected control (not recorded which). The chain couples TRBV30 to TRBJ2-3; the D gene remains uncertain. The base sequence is TGTGCCTGGAGCGCGGATTCCGGTCGGACAGATACGCAGTATTTT. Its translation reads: CAWSADSGRTDTQYF.